This T cell receptor beta chain came from a study of radiotherapy plus CTLA-4 blockade in lung cancer. Assay used: immunoSEQ multiplex PCR; TCRdb lists only in-frame clones, some missing. In the table there are roughly 45,000 clones, almost 65% of which are singletons. Study outcomes and limitations: In blood, TCR clones derived from the tumor expanded after radiotherapy plus ipilimumab.

A word on this clone: Its antigen is not known.

V shed 5 bases and J 6 bases; nucleotides not matched to a gene: 10. CDR1 and CDR2 from the germline V gene are SEHNR and FQNEAQ (reference sequence). The CDR3 sequence is 15 residues long. The V and J genes are TRBV7-9 and TRBJ1-2; 9 positions match TRBD1. The source is a human donor with non-small cell lung cancer who had a partial response to radiotherapy plus ipilimumab. The sequencing here drew on peripheral blood, taken from a patient treated with radiotherapy plus ipilimumab. The CDR3 sequence is CASSKTDRGNNGYTF. CDR3 DNA sequence: TGTGCCAGCAGCAAAACGGACAGGGGAAATAATGGCTACACCTTC.